This TCR beta chain was observed in a study of blood T cell repertoires in COVID-19. Study information: Spain, Italy and the United States supplied samples that represented acute and convalescent COVID-19. PBMCs, B-cell-depleted T cells, or T cells were the source of the cDNA or gDNA that made up the material.

Measured with immunoSEQ multiplex PCR; TCRdb has only the in-frame clones, and not every one. The sample carries about 150,000 clones, about 89% recorded once. V was clipped by 4 bases and J by 5 bases, with 18 bases between them. This CDR3 spans 15 amino acids. Germline CDR1 and CDR2: SGDLS and YYNGEE. The chain couples TRBV9 to TRBJ2-5; D unresolved. This sequence originates from a man in his forties or fifties with active COVID-19. Specimen: peripheral blood. This CDR3 is CASSFQPIAGETQYF. For the CDR3, the DNA is TGTGCCAGCAGCTTCCAACCTATAGCTGGGGAGACCCAGTACTTC.